The present TCR beta chain was sequenced within a study of CD8 T cells in ankylosing spondylitis. TCRdb fed the 5' RACE reads into MiXCR, producing one record per CDR3 protein. The table has a few hundred thousand distinct CDR3 sequences, around a tenth seen once; the top ten hold 5.5% to 8%. There are many counts of this clonotype. The germline CDR1 and CDR2 sequences are SGHTA and FQGNSA. The CDR3 is made up of 17 amino acids. The V segment lost 3 bases and the J segment 6 bases; nucleotides outside the gene matches: 10. This clonotype originated in a male donor with ankylosing spondylitis or in good health (not recorded which). The J gene is TRBJ2-2, the V gene TRBV7-2; 10 nucleotides align to TRBD2. Specimen: blood, either unsorted or a sorted T cell fraction (not recorded which). This CDR3 reads CASSFISGGALAGELFF. As DNA, the CDR3 is TGTGCCAGCAGCTTTATCAGCGGGGGGGCCCTAGCCGGGGAGCTGTTTTTT.